This T cell receptor (beta chain) comes out of a study of CD8 T cells in Susac syndrome. The V end was cut by 3 bases, the J end by 2 bases, with 7 bases between. This CDR3 region has 13 residues. CDR1 and CDR2 from the germline V gene are SGHTA and FQGNSA. cDNA came from roughly 0.47 to 1 ug RNA primed by random hexamers. One entry per CDR3 protein results from TCRdb running MiXCR on the immunoSEQ multiplex PCR reads. The data show roughly 76,000 distinct CDR3 sequences, with 93% seen just once and around 0.45% held by the top ten. The TCR was taken from a human donor with Susac syndrome. The V and J genes are TRBV7-2 and TRBJ1-1, with D unresolved. The sequenced sample was CD8+ T cells from PBMCs. This chain's CDR3 is CASSFSLNTEAFF. DNA for the CDR3: TGTGCCAGCAGCTTTTCACTTAACACTGAAGCTTTCTTT.